Detailed here is one T cell receptor beta chain. As yet, its antigen is unknown. In the PCR, 60 Vbeta and 13 Jbeta primers were used. Measured with immunoSEQ multiplex PCR; TCRdb has only the in-frame clones, and not every one. This sample's clone table lists around 210,000 clones. V was pared by 6 bases and J by 5 bases, with 7 bases between. Germline CDR1 reads LNHDA; CDR2 reads SQIVND (reference sequence). This CDR3 has 11 amino acids. This specimen comes from a study of cytomegalovirus exposure and HLA in healthy donors. The wider study: Researchers found that 81% of over 350 genotyped donors fell within the Caucasian-associated ancestry cluster.

While unrecorded immune exposures were likely, the donors were nominally healthy when sampled. Overall study findings and caveats: Later analysis identified a missense DCLRE1C variant that was linked to TCR beta V- and J-gene trimming. The authors confirmed in vitro that three CMV-associated chains were specific for CMV antigens.

This sequence originates from a woman between 25 and 40 years old in good health and CMV-seropositive. What was sequenced was PBMCs. The chain uses TRBV19 and TRBJ1-2; D is unresolved. CDR3 nucleotide sequence: TGTGCCAGTAGACAGCTTTATGGCTACACCTTC. It codes for CASRQLYGYTF.